These 31 T cell receptor beta chains were all obtained from the same sample, sequenced in a study of blood T cell repertoires in COVID-19. The method was immunoSEQ multiplex PCR; TCRdb's version includes in-frame clones alone and lacks a portion of them. This table holds around 82,000 clones, approximately 91% found once. The sequenced sample was peripheral blood. The receptors were sampled from a man aged 65 to 79 with active or convalescent COVID-19.

V usage is TRBV6-2 or TRBV6-3 and J usage is TRBJ1-5; D is ambiguous. V dropped 4 bases and J dropped 0 bases, with 13 bases sitting between them. The CDR3 loop spans 16 amino acids. Per the germline V gene, CDR1 is MNHEY and CDR2 is SVGEGT. The CDR3 sequence: CASSFRQTSSNQPQHF. CDR3 in DNA: TGTGCCAGCAGTTTCCGTCAAACATCTAGCAATCAGCCCCAGCATTTT.

V usage is TRBV28 and J usage is TRBJ1-2; no firm D call. The V gene lost 5 bases and the J gene lost 4 bases, with 14 bases spanning the gap. The V gene's germline CDR1 is MDHEN and CDR2 SYDVKM. The CDR3 is 14 amino acids. The CDR3 is CASSTRDPSYGYTF. In nucleotides, the CDR3 is TGTGCCAGCAGTACGCGGGATCCTAGCTATGGCTACACCTTC.

The CDR3 reads CASSQGWGNTEAFF. The CDR3 region has the DNA TGTGCCAGCAGTCAGGGCTGGGGGAACACTGAAGCTTTCTTT. This chain uses TRBV9 with TRBJ1-1; possibly TRBD1 for D (5 bases). This CDR3 spans 14 amino acids. V lost 5 bases and J 1 base, leaving 12 bases between the germline ends. Germline assignment: CDR1 SGDLS and CDR2 YYNGEE.

This clone was picked up a small number of times. The chain carries TRBV3-1 (or the pseudogene TRBV3-2) and TRBJ2-3; 9 positions match TRBD1. Trimming removed 4 bases from V and 5 bases from J; junction bases left unmatched: 16. CDR3 size: 18 residues. Germline assignment: CDR1 LGHDT and CDR2 YNNKEL (reference sequence). In DNA form, the CDR3 reads TGTGCCAGCAGCCGTAAAATGGCCGGGACAGGGAGATTAGATACGCAGTATTTT. This sequence encodes CASSRKMAGTGRLDTQYF.

This rearrangement joins TRBV3-1 (or the pseudogene TRBV3-2) to TRBJ2-5; TRBD2 aligns across 14 bases. In germline, CDR1 is LGHDT, CDR2 YNNKEL (reference sequence). V dropped 0 bases and J dropped 1; count of bases not matched to a gene: 4. CDR3 size: 18 residues. Here the CDR3 reads CASSQDGLAGGPQETQYF. The CDR3 DNA sequence: TGTGCCAGCAGCCAAGATGGACTAGCGGGGGGACCCCAAGAGACCCAGTACTTC.

The chain recombines TRBV7-2 with TRBJ1-2; 10 bases line up with TRBD1. CDR1 is SGHTA, CDR2 FQGNSA, per germline. J lost 5 bases, V lost 3 bases, and 6 bases had no gene match. The length of the CDR3 is 15 residues. CDR3 protein: CASSFMTGGGYGYTF. The CDR3, as DNA: TGTGCCAGCAGCTTCATGACAGGGGGCGGGTATGGCTACACCTTC.

The genes are TRBV5-5 and TRBJ1-1; 10 nucleotides align to TRBD1. The CDR3 spans 14 residues. The V gene end was trimmed by 0 bases and the J gene end by 7 bases; junction bases not matched to a gene: 3. Germline loops: CDR1 SGHKS, CDR2 YYEKEE (reference sequence). The CDR3 DNA is TGTGCCAGCAGCTTGGCGGGACAGGGGCTTGAAGCTTTCTTT. It is translated as CASSLAGQGLEAFF.

The chain employs TRBV2 and TRBJ1-5; no clear D. The ends were cut back, 7 bases at V and 4 bases at J, with 17 bases in the middle. The CDR3 spans 15 residues. In germline, CDR1 is SNHLY, CDR2 FYNNEI. This CDR3 is CASTAASGRNQPQHF. CDR3 bases: TGTGCCAGCACAGCCGCCTCGGGAAGGAATCAGCCCCAGCATTTT.

The chain employs TRBV18 and TRBJ2-7, with TRBD2 as a possible D gene (6 bases). This CDR3 has 16 residues. Per the germline V gene, CDR1 is KGHSH and CDR2 is LQKENI. V was pared by 6 bases and J by 2 bases, with 20 bases between. The CDR3 sequence: CASSGAPGGITYEQYF. CDR3 bases: TGTGCCAGCTCTGGCGCCCCCGGCGGGATAACCTACGAGCAGTACTTC. Full variable domain (rest looked up from reference TRBV18 and TRBJ2-7): NAGVMQNPRHLVRRRGQEARLRCSPMKGHSHVYWYRQLPEEGLKFMVYLQKENIIDESGMPKERFSAEFPKEGPSILRIQQVVRGDSAAYFCASSGAPGGITYEQYFGPGTRLTVT.

The chain recombines TRBV5-4 with TRBJ2-2; 8 bases match TRBD1. V lost 0 bases and J lost 0; bases outside the gene matches: 4. There are 17 residues in the CDR3. In germline, CDR1 is SGHNT, CDR2 YYREEE (reference sequence). CDR3 residues: CASSLDPQGANTGELFF. DNA for the CDR3: TGTGCCAGCAGCTTGGATCCACAGGGGGCGAACACCGGGGAGCTGTTTTTT.

The CDR3 DNA reads TGTGCCAGTAGTACTCTAGCGGGGGGATACAATGAGCAGTTCTTC. Translation gives CASSTLAGGYNEQFF. The V call is TRBV19, the J call TRBJ2-1; 11 nucleotides match TRBD2. This CDR3 comprises 15 residues. In germline, CDR1 is LNHDA, CDR2 SQIVND (reference sequence). V lost 4 bases and J lost 4; bases outside the gene matches: 3.

V usage is TRBV2 and J usage is TRBJ2-5, with a possible D match to TRBD1 (6 bases). Germline lookup yields CDR1 SNHLY and CDR2 FYNNEI. V lost 4 bases and J 1 base, leaving 10 bases between the germline ends. This CDR3 has 14 residues. CDR3 bases: TGTGCCAGCAGTGTGACAGGAACCCAAGAGACCCAGTACTTC. It is translated as CASSVTGTQETQYF.

Points on this clone: The junction departs from germline at one end; a sequencing error may be responsible. The CDR3, as DNA: TGTGCCATCAGTGGGGGGGCTGGGGCCAACGTCCTGACTTTC. Encoded protein: CAISGGAGANVLTF. This chain uses TRBV2 with TRBJ2-6; TRBD2 agrees at 7 bases. Germline V lookup: CDR1 SNHLY, CDR2 FYNNEI. CDR3 length: 14 amino acids.

V is TRBV6-5 and J is TRBJ2-7; the D gene is possibly TRBD2 (5 bases). Germline V gene data show CDR1 as MNHEY and CDR2 as SVGAGI. With 8 bases removed from V and 4 bases from J, the gap between germline ends came to 18 bases. The CDR3 is 14 amino acids. The chain's CDR3 is CASGETGMRYEQYF. For the CDR3, the DNA is TGTGCCAGCGGCGAAACCGGGATGCGTTACGAGCAGTACTTC.

V and J are TRBV7-2 and TRBJ2-1; TRBD2 matches at 10 bases. CDR3 size: 16 residues. With 5 bases clipped from V and 5 bases from J, the junction kept 9 bases outside the gene matches. Germline assignment: CDR1 SGHTA and CDR2 FQGNSA. CDR3 region: CASSPSTGLADNEQFF. The CDR3 DNA sequence: TGTGCCAGCAGCCCGTCGACCGGACTAGCGGACAATGAGCAGTTCTTC. The full variable domain, rest sourced from reference TRBV7-2 and TRBJ2-1, is GAGVSQSPSNKVTEKGKDVELRCDPISGHTALYWYRQSLGQGLEFLIYFQGNSAPDKSGLPSDRFSAERTGGSVSTLTIQRTQQEDSAVYLCASSPSTGLADNEQFFGPGTRLTVL.

This clone was observed a few times. The V call is TRBV7-2, the J call TRBJ2-5; tentative D call: TRBD2 (5 bases). The CDR3 contains 14 residues. CDR1 and CDR2 from the germline V gene are SGHTA and FQGNSA. V dropped 3 bases and J dropped 3 bases, with 11 bases sitting between them. Here the CDR3 DNA reads TGTGCCAGCAGCTTCGGGATGAGGGAAGAGACCCAGTACTTC. Translation: CASSFGMREETQYF. The variable domain in full, with the rest retrieved from reference TRBV7-2 and TRBJ2-5, is GAGVSQSPSNKVTEKGKDVELRCDPISGHTALYWYRQSLGQGLEFLIYFQGNSAPDKSGLPSDRFSAERTGGSVSTLTIQRTQQEDSAVYLCASSFGMREETQYFGPGTRLLVL.

The J gene is TRBJ1-2, the V gene TRBV5-1; maybe TRBD1 (5 bases). The V gene's germline CDR1 is SGHRS and CDR2 YFSETQ. V dropped 4 bases and J dropped 2 bases, with 15 bases sitting between them. This CDR3 has 15 amino acids. The CDR3 loop is CASSVAYGGNYGYTF. The CDR3 bases are TGCGCCAGCAGCGTAGCTTACGGGGGAAACTATGGCTACACCTTC.

The rearrangement joins TRBV19 to TRBJ2-1; D remains unclear. Trimming took off 3 bases at V and 0 bases at J, with 9 bases between the two ends. The CDR3 runs to 15 residues. Germline V gene sequence: CDR1 LNHDA, CDR2 SQIVND (reference sequence). This chain's CDR3 is CASSMVATSYNEQFF. The CDR3 DNA reads TGTGCCAGTAGTATGGTAGCTACCTCCTACAATGAGCAGTTCTTC.

This chain joins TRBV10-3 and TRBJ1-1; D perhaps matches TRBD1 (6 bases). This CDR3 is built from 15 residues. V was cut by 7 bases and J by 3 bases, with 18 bases left in between. Germline assignment: CDR1 ENHRY and CDR2 SYGVKD. In nucleotides, the CDR3 is TGTGCCATCACTGGGGACACCGGGTGGGACACTGAAGCTTTCTTT. Translating it yields CAITGDTGWDTEAFF.

V gene TRBV9 combines with J gene TRBJ1-4, with D unresolved. This CDR3 region has 14 residues. V gave up 4 bases and J gave up 5 bases, with 12 bases separating them. In germline, CDR1 is SGDLS, CDR2 YYNGEE. The CDR3 DNA follows: TGTGCCAGCAGCCCCGCCCGGTGGAATGAAAAACTGTTTTTT. The encoded protein is CASSPARWNEKLFF.

V is TRBV19 and J is TRBJ1-1; D remains ambiguous. This CDR3 has 13 amino acids. Per the germline V gene, CDR1 is LNHDA and CDR2 is SQIVND (reference sequence). Trimming removed 2 bases at V and 1 base at J, with 5 bases between. The CDR3 sequence: CASSISRNTEAFF. In DNA, the CDR3 is TGTGCCAGTAGTATAAGTAGGAACACTGAAGCTTTCTTT.

V gene TRBV19 combines with J gene TRBJ1-5; TRBD1 aligns across 10 bases. Germline V lookup: CDR1 LNHDA, CDR2 SQIVND (reference sequence). J gave up 3 bases and V 6 bases, and 5 bases lay outside the gene matches. The CDR3 is made up of 15 amino acids. The CDR3 DNA follows: TGTGCCAGTAGGGGGACAGGGGCAAACAATCAGCCCCAGCATTTT. Protein sequence: CASRGTGANNQPQHF.

The V and J genes are TRBV4-1 and TRBJ2-5; TRBD1 aligns across 8 bases. The V segment lost 5 bases and the J segment 5 bases; nucleotides outside the gene matches: 7. CDR1 and CDR2 (germline): MGHRA, YSYEKL. This CDR3 has 14 amino acids. The CDR3 region has the DNA TGCGCCAGCAGCACCAGGGGGCTCGCGGAGACCCAGTACTTC. It specifies CASSTRGLAETQYF.

This chain links TRBV6-1 with TRBJ1-5, with 7 bases matching TRBD1. The CDR3 loop spans 17 amino acids. Trimming cost V 4 bases and J 0 bases; bases outside gene matches: 9. Germline-derived CDR1 and CDR2 are MNHNS and SASEGT. In DNA, the CDR3 is TGTGCCAGCAGTGCTTTAGGGACAGCCTATAGCAATCAGCCCCAGCATTTT. Amino acids: CASSALGTAYSNQPQHF.

This clone was detected only once. V usage is TRBV10-3 and J usage is TRBJ1-1; the D gene is possibly TRBD1 (5 bases). Germline CDR1 ENHRY, CDR2 SYGVKD. V dropped 3 bases and J dropped 2 bases, with 10 bases sitting between them. The CDR3 covers 14 residues. The CDR3 nucleotides are TGTGCCATCAGTGACATCAGGGTAAACACTGAAGCTTTCTTT. Residues: CAISDIRVNTEAFF.

The V gene is TRBV24-1, the J gene TRBJ2-2, with 7 bases fitting TRBD1. The CDR3 has 19 amino acids. CDR1 KGHDR and CDR2 SFDVKD come from the germline V gene. Losses at the gene ends were 7 bases for V and 2 bases for J; bases not matched to a gene: 18. The CDR3 protein is CATSARPGTELLNTGELFF. The CDR3 bases are TGTGCCACCAGCGCGAGGCCCGGGACAGAATTACTTAACACCGGGGAGCTGTTTTTT.

This clone was seen a few times. Other DNA sequences in this sample translate to the same CDR3. The V call is TRBV6-1, the J call TRBJ1-1; the match to TRBD1 covers 12 bases. Germline values: CDR1 MNHNS, CDR2 SASEGT. The CDR3 is 18 amino acids. The J segment lost 5 bases and the V segment lost 3 bases, leaving 13 bases of the junction unmatched. CDR3 amino acids: CASSDWPGTGGAGTEAFF. Written as DNA, the CDR3 is TGTGCCAGCAGTGACTGGCCGGGGACAGGGGGCGCGGGGACTGAAGCTTTCTTT.

This clone was seen only once. The V gene is TRBV27, the J gene TRBJ1-1; tentatively, D is TRBD1 (5 bases). The V and J ends lost 4 bases and 4 bases respectively, with 13 bases between them. In germline, CDR1 is MNHEY, CDR2 SMNVEV (reference sequence). The CDR3 covers 14 residues. CDR3 in amino acids: CASSSRAGTTEAFF. The CDR3 DNA follows: TGTGCCAGCAGTTCCCGGGCGGGGACCACTGAAGCTTTCTTT.

The genes are TRBV7-9 and TRBJ1-2, with 7 bases aligning to TRBD1. Germline trimming cut 3 bases from V and 0 bases from J; bases unmatched to any gene: 4. This CDR3 is built from 15 residues. Looked up from germline, CDR1 is SEHNR and CDR2 is FQNEAQ (reference sequence). The CDR3 region has the DNA TGTGCCAGCAGCTTTGGGCAGGGGGCTAACTATGGCTACACCTTC. It yields the protein CASSFGQGANYGYTF.

V is TRBV27 and J is TRBJ2-7; the match to TRBD1 covers 11 bases. Germline V gene data show CDR1 as MNHEY and CDR2 as SMNVEV (reference sequence). This CDR3 is built from 17 residues. The V gene end was trimmed by 5 bases and the J gene end by 3 bases; junction bases not matched to a gene: 12. The CDR3 sequence is CASSKTGQGAINYEQYF. The CDR3 DNA is TGTGCCAGCAGTAAGACCGGACAGGGGGCTATAAACTACGAGCAGTACTTC.

On this clone itself: Compared with germline, one end of the junction differs, possibly owing to a read error. The chain combines TRBV4-2 with TRBJ2-3, with TRBD1 matching 10 bases. Germline loops: CDR1 LGHNA, CDR2 YNFKEQ. The CDR3 has 13 residues. The CDR3 loop reads CASSQAGTGAILF. CDR3 DNA: TGTGCCAGCAGCCAAGCCGGGACAGGGGCGATTCTTTTT.